This paragraph covers one T cell receptor (beta chain) sequence. Its antigen remains undetermined. No much larger clonotype is one base removed from it; base qualities were not supplied. Library creation used multiplex PCR. The instrument given in TCRdb is Illumina HiSeq 4000. CDR3 regions were amplified by Arm-PCR with iRepertoire HTBI primers to construct TCR beta libraries. Before sequencing, the PCR products underwent gel purification. The authors processed their data as follows. Gene usage analysis of CDR3 amino acid clonotypes used the approximately 62 TRBV and some 13 TRBJ segments found across samples. Filtered high-quality paired reads were merged into contigs using COPE and FqMerger. BLAST was used to align contigs to IMGT TRBV, TRBD and TRBJ reference genes, and CDR3 was defined according to IMGT. Clonotypes above 0.1% frequency were classified as highly expanded clones. Shannon entropy was used to measure repertoire diversity, and the Gini coefficient was used to measure V-J evenness. A clonotype was considered public if more than one individual shared it. The public reads were reanalyzed by TCRdb: fastp trimming at Q25, MiXCR alignment, in-frame beta chains only. Each entry is one CDR3 protein sequence, shown with its most common DNA and genes. TCRdb, not the original authors, processed these V and J calls. Counted in this sample were about 620,000 distinct CDR3 sequences; about 16% of them appeared once. Clones ranked in the top ten supply approximately 18% of the sample.

The intended sense of this specimen's time point label: newly diagnosed GD, antithyroid drugs for less than 3 months. RNA was extracted from PBMCs in TRIzol for both TCR sequencing and RNA sequencing. The diagnosis of Graves' disease followed American Thyroid Association guidelines. The patients came from an endocrinology department in Xi'an, China. From each patient, about 9 milliliters of peripheral blood was collected into an EDTA anticoagulant tube. PBMCs were isolated by Ficoll Paque Plus density gradient separation without further T cell sorting. An Agilent 2100 Bioanalyzer and agarose gel were used to assess RNA quality, and a NanoDrop 2000 was used to measure RNA concentration. This sample is part of a study of regulatory T cells in long-lasting Graves disease (dated by TCRdb to the early 2020s). About the full investigation: Newly diagnosed Graves' disease patients had taken antithyroid drugs for less than 3 months. The study was registered as a clinical trial and conducted in China. Peripheral blood TCR sequencing and RNA sequencing compared persistent Graves' disease patients with newly diagnosed Graves' disease patients. A total of some 35 samples underwent TCR sequencing, from about 13 patients with persistent Graves' disease and about 20 patients with newly diagnosed Graves' disease.

Overall study outcomes, separate from this receptor: The authors noted that the small sample size was a limitation that may lower accuracy. Because the primary lesion, thyroid tissue, could not be accessed, the study looked at peripheral blood alone. Only the TCR beta chain was sequenced and analyzed. Persistent disease showed preferential use of TRBV28, TRBJ1-2 and TRBJ2-5, whereas newly diagnosed disease favored TRBV20-1 and TRBJ2-1. More public clonotypes were shared among persistent patients (under 3,000) than among newly diagnosed patients (over 900). Compared with newly diagnosed patients, patients with persistent Graves' disease had lower TCR Shannon entropy and fewer highly expanded clones, which suggests clonal expansion.

Germline trimming: 5 bases from V, 6 bases from J; junction bases outside gene matches: 11. CDR1 is given as SNHLY and CDR2 as FYNNEI, both from the germline V gene. The CDR3 covers 16 residues, taking in both the cysteine and the phenylalanine. Only the CDR3 part of the read is kept: 48 bases, read in frame from the first base. This sample also belongs to another study, concerning T cells in Graves' hyperthyroidism and ophthalmopathy. The second paper states: Stable Graves' hyperthyroidism was defined as the absence of progression to ophthalmopathy over 18 months of follow-up. Hyperthyroidism patients were aged 18 to 65 years and newly diagnosed, with disease duration of less than 2 months. The study excluded patients with uncontrolled infections, other autoimmune diseases, pregnancy or lactation. Diagnoses relied on clinical symptoms, serum thyroxine and TRAb, thyroid ultrasound and orbital computed tomography. A first-round RT-PCR of the TCR CDR3 used the HTBI primer set with the Qiagen OneStep RT-PCR kit. Blood samples also contained most of the expanded thyroid clonotypes (frequency above 0.001), which suggests that blood repertoires may reflect thyroid immune responses. In cross-validation, a model built on a 13 V-J signature told ophthalmopathy apart from stable hyperthyroidism with approximately 90% sensitivity and approximately 81% specificity, and in testing the same model reached 80%/75%. During validation, the model predicted progression to ophthalmopathy a median of approximately 6 months ahead of onset, with approximately 71% sensitivity and roughly 75% specificity. To identify TCR V-J signatures that set the groups apart, the researchers used a discovery cohort of 100 patients, made up of some 41 with Graves' ophthalmopathy and 57 with stable Graves' hyperthyroidism. Prospective prediction of ophthalmopathy was tested in an independent validation cohort consisting of roughly 19 hyperthyroidism patients and some 16 patients who later progressed to ophthalmopathy. For training and testing, the 95 to 100 patients in the discovery cohort were randomly divided in a 7:3 ratio. Thyroid tissue and blood T-cell repertoires from six Graves' hyperthyroidism patients were also compared in the study. After sampling, hyperthyroidism patients received methimazole starting at 30 mg daily, and ophthalmopathy patients received high-dose intravenous methylprednisolone. Libraries were constructed in a second round of multiplex PCR, after which size selection and purification were carried out. Paired-end sequencing of the libraries was performed with 100 bp reads on an Illumina HiSeq2000. Raw data were processed with SOAPnuke, discarding reads with adapters, uncalled bases, mean Phred below 15, or no exact constant-primer or identifier match. High-quality paired reads were merged with COPE v1.2.5, and unique nucleotide sequences were defined as clonotypes. MiTCR v1.1 was used to align the clonotypes against IMGT TRBV, TRBD and TRBJ reference segments. Only V-J combinations with frequency above 0.0001, covering 99% to 99.2% of repertoires, were analysed. The TCS score was defined as F50 (clonal expansion) divided by E x V (chaos), with BLOSUM62-based TCRdist calculated between CDR3 peptides within each V-J. Welch's t-statistics and random forest reduced approximately 520 V-J features to 10 to 15, which were used in a naive Bayes classifier (R e1071). No statistical method was used to set the sample size in advance, and investigators knew the group allocation. According to the paper, TCR Vbeta CDR3 sequencing was carried out on some 140 peripheral blood samples, which came from over 40 ophthalmopathy, around 75 hyperthyroidism and 17 progressor patients.

This TCR came from a woman in her 30s with Graves disease. Donor details come from another sample of the same person, matched by shared clones. Sample: peripheral blood mononuclear cells (PBMCs), taken at new diagnosis, from a patient treated with antithyroid drugs. The chain uses TRBV2 and TRBJ2-1, with 9 bases in between that match TRBD2. CDR3 protein: CASSPHLAGPTNEQFF. The DNA is TGTGCCAGCAGTCCCCACCTAGCGGGACCCACCAATGAGCAGTTCTTC.